This is a list of T cell receptor beta chains from one sample in a study of blood T cell repertoires in COVID-19. Profiled with immunoSEQ multiplex PCR; TCRdb holds only in-frame clones, not every one. The table lists 200,000 to 300,000 clones, approximately 80% of them singletons, with 25% to 35% in the top ten. Sequenced input: peripheral blood. These receptors originate from a middle-aged man with acute or convalescent COVID-19. Both conserved end residues are part of each CDR3. A D gene is named only where the DNA matches it firmly. Rows may omit the clone size; those that give it use once, few, many or a size class.

>-|-|TRBJ2-1|TRBV27|13
CASSSTSYNEQFF
TGTGCCAGCAGTTCAACATCCTACAATGAGCAGTTCTTC
>-|-|TRBJ2-1|TRBV18|14
CASSLGREENEQFF
TGTGCCAGCTCGCTGGGCAGGGAGGAGAATGAGCAGTTCTTC
>-|-|TRBJ1-5|TRBV7-2|16
CASSLQGLGLNQPQHF
TGTGCCAGCAGCTTACAGGGATTAGGGCTGAATCAGCCCCAGCATTTT
>-|-|TRBJ1-3|TRBV3-1/TRBV3-2|15
CASSQGAAPGNTIYF
TGTGCCAGCAGCCAAGGGGCAGCTCCTGGAAACACCATATATTTT
>-|-|TRBJ2-2|TRBV19|13
CASSITRLAELFF
TGTGCCAGTAGTATAACTAGGCTAGCAGAGCTGTTTTTT
>-|-|TRBJ1-5|TRBV9|14
CASSVDPGPQPQHF
TGTGCCAGCAGCGTAGATCCGGGTCCTCAGCCCCAGCATTTT
>-|-|TRBJ2-3|TRBV3-1/TRBV3-2|16
CASSQGGRGPTDTQYF
TGTGCCAGCAGCCAGGGGGGTAGGGGGCCCACAGATACGCAGTATTTT
>-|-|TRBJ1-2|TRBV19|14
CASATTGTRGGYTF
TGTGCCAGTGCCACGACCGGGACTCGTGGTGGCTACACCTTC
>-|TRBD1|TRBJ2-5|TRBV19|13
CASMGTGSGDQYF
TGTGCCAGTATGGGGACAGGGAGCGGTGACCAGTACTTC
>-|-|TRBJ2-1|TRBV19|15
CASSGTESSYNEQFF
TGTGCCAGTAGTGGCACAGAGAGCTCCTACAATGAGCAGTTCTTC
>-|TRBD1|TRBJ2-2|TRBV10-3|13
CAISQGAGRELFF
TGTGCCATCAGTCAGGGGGCGGGCAGGGAGCTGTTTTTT
>-|-|TRBJ2-1|TRBV7-2|16
CASSLGGASSYNEQFF
TGTGCCAGCAGCTTAGGAGGTGCCAGCTCCTACAATGAGCAGTTCTTC
>-|-|TRBJ2-6|TRBV12-5|19
CASGLVLFPRVPGANVLTF
TGTGCTAGTGGTTTGGTCCTTTTCCCCAGGGTCCCTGGGGCCAACGTCCTGACTTTC
>-|TRBD2|TRBJ2-7|TRBV9|17
CASRGLRSGGHSYEQYF
TGTGCCAGCAGGGGACTTCGTAGCGGGGGGCACTCCTACGAGCAGTACTTC
>-|-|TRBJ2-1|TRBV10-1|17
CASSESLGRGLYNEQFF
TGCGCCAGCAGTGAGTCCTTGGGCAGGGGCCTCTACAATGAGCAGTTCTTC
>-|TRBD1|TRBJ2-7|TRBV29-1|15
CSVDRAGGQGEQQYF
TGCAGCGTTGATCGGGCTGGGGGACAGGGGGAGCAGCAGTACTTC
>-|-|TRBJ1-2|TRBV6-5|16
CASSYSRGGGTAGYTF
TGTGCCAGCAGTTACTCGAGGGGCGGGGGAACGGCTGGCTACACCTTC
>-|TRBD1|TRBJ1-5|TRBV30|15
CARSHHRGPNQPQHF
TGTGCCCGGAGTCACCACAGGGGGCCCAATCAGCCCCAGCATTTT
>-|-|TRBJ1-1|TRBV3-1/TRBV3-2|16
CASSQGGRGGGTEAFF
TGTGCCAGCAGCCAAGGTGGCAGGGGCGGAGGCACTGAAGCTTTCTTT
>-|TRBD1|TRBJ1-3|TRBV27|13
CASRQGAGNTIYF
TGTGCCAGCAGGCAGGGGGCTGGAAACACCATATATTTT
>few|TRBD1|TRBJ1-2|TRBV15|15
CATSRVGQGILGYTF
TGTGCCACCAGCAGGGTAGGACAGGGAATTCTTGGCTACACCTTC
>few|-|TRBJ2-1|TRBV28|17
CASSLGPVEVSYNEQFF
TGTGCCAGCAGTTTAGGGCCCGTCGAAGTCAGCTACAATGAGCAGTTCTTC
>-|-|TRBJ1-3|TRBV7-2|16
CASSPTRGGSGNTIYF
TGTGCCAGCAGCCCGACGCGGGGGGGCTCTGGAAACACCATATATTTT
>-|-|TRBJ2-2|TRBV7-9|15
CASSLDLRQTGELFF
TGTGCCAGCAGCTTAGATCTTCGACAAACCGGGGAGCTGTTTTTT
>-|-|TRBJ1-1|TRBV6-1|12
CASSEGGYRAFF
TGTGCCAGCAGTGAAGGAGGGTATCGTGCTTTCTTT
>-|TRBD2|TRBJ2-3|TRBV5-1|18
CASSLVRGLAGGKDTQYF
TGCGCCAGCAGCTTGGTTAGGGGTCTAGCGGGAGGGAAAGATACGCAGTATTTT
>-|TRBD2|TRBJ2-4|TRBV19|16
CASRGGLAGALDIQYF
TGTGCCAGTAGAGGGGGACTAGCGGGAGCGTTAGACATTCAGTACTTC
>-|TRBD2|TRBJ2-5|TRBV7-9|17
CASSFARVAGESETQYF
TGTGCCAGCAGCTTTGCTCGTGTTGCGGGAGAGTCAGAGACCCAGTACTTC
>-|-|TRBJ1-4|TRBV11-2|14
CASSRDLSQGKLFF
TGTGCCAGCAGCCGGGACCTTTCCCAGGGGAAACTGTTTTTT
>-|-|TRBJ2-1|TRBV13|19
CASSLVPIIGVAGDNEQFF
TGTGCCAGCAGCTTAGTCCCGATAATAGGAGTCGCAGGGGACAATGAGCAGTTCTTC
>-|-|TRBJ2-1|TRBV21-1|20
CASSNPPTSGSIESYNEQFF
TGTGCCAGCAGCAACCCCCCTACTAGCGGGAGTATCGAATCCTACAATGAGCAGTTCTTC
>-|-|TRBJ2-7|TRBV18|14
CASSPGGTNYEQYF
TGTGCCAGCTCACCGGGCGGGACCAACTACGAGCAGTACTTC
>few|-|TRBJ2-1|TRBV24-1|14
CATSDRNSNNEQFF
TGTGCCACCAGTGATCGGAACAGTAACAATGAGCAGTTCTTC
>-|-|TRBJ2-7|TRBV28|14
CASRFRGISYEQYF
TGTGCCAGCAGATTCAGGGGCATCTCCTACGAGCAGTACTTC
>-|-|TRBJ2-7|TRBV19|11
CASSMDSEQYF
TGTGCCAGTAGTATGGACAGCGAGCAGTACTTC
>-|TRBD1|TRBJ1-4|TRBV2|15
CASTPRTGGDEKLFF
TGTGCCAGCACACCCCGGACAGGGGGCGATGAAAAACTGTTTTTT
>-|-|TRBJ1-1|TRBV28|14
CASTQSGGWTEAFF
TGTGCCAGCACCCAAAGCGGGGGATGGACTGAAGCTTTCTTT
>-|TRBD2|TRBJ2-1|TRBV10-3|17
CAISEYNGVAGDNEQFF
TGTGCCATCAGTGAGTACAACGGGGTAGCGGGAGACAATGAGCAGTTCTTC
>-|TRBD2|TRBJ2-1|TRBV19|17
CASNREGRTLGDNEQFF
TGTGCCAGTAATCGGGAGGGACGGACTCTAGGGGACAATGAGCAGTTCTTC
>-|-|TRBJ2-5|TRBV7-9|14
CASSLLQGAETQYF
TGTGCCAGCAGCTTACTACAGGGTGCGGAGACCCAGTACTTC
>-|-|TRBJ1-1|TRBV29-1|11
CSVERGWEAFF
TGCAGCGTTGAAAGGGGCTGGGAAGCTTTCTTT
>-|-|TRBJ1-4|TRBV4-1|16
CASSQDNGGRDEKLFF
TGCGCCAGCAGCCAAGATAACGGGGGGCGAGATGAAAAACTGTTTTTT
>-|TRBD1|TRBJ1-5|TRBV7-2|13
CASSPQGGQPQHF
TGTGCCAGCAGCCCGCAGGGGGGACAGCCCCAGCATTTT
>-|TRBD1|TRBJ1-4|TRBV2|14
CASGGTGYNEKLFF
TGTGCCAGCGGGGGGACAGGGTACAATGAAAAACTGTTTTTT
>-|-|TRBJ2-1|TRBV7-9|15
CASSLGLRDNNEQFF
TGTGCCAGCAGCTTAGGGTTGCGGGATAACAATGAGCAGTTCTTC
>-|TRBD2|TRBJ2-1|TRBV11-2|16
CASSFGGSITYNEQFF
TGTGCCAGCAGCTTTGGCGGGAGTATTACCTACAATGAGCAGTTCTTC
>-|TRBD1|TRBJ2-3|TRBV6-5|14
CASSPDRVSDTQYF
TGTGCCAGCAGCCCGGACAGGGTCTCAGATACGCAGTATTTT
>-|TRBD2|TRBJ2-1|TRBV12-5|12
CAGAAGGDEQFF
TGTGCCGGAGCGGCGGGAGGGGATGAGCAGTTCTTC
>few|-|TRBJ1-1|TRBV9|16
CASSVGGARGNTEAFF
TGTGCCAGCAGCGTAGGAGGGGCCAGGGGGAACACTGAAGCTTTCTTT
>-|-|TRBJ1-1|TRBV5-5|14
CASSYWTGNTEAFF
TGTGCCAGCAGCTACTGGACGGGAAACACTGAAGCTTTCTTT
>-|-|TRBJ1-6|TRBV13|14
CASSPSVFNSPLHF
TGTGCCAGCAGCCCATCGGTCTTTAATTCACCCCTCCACTTT
>-|-|TRBJ2-5|TRBV7-9|12
CASSPQGTVLYF
TGTGCCAGCAGCCCTCAGGGGACGGTTCTATACTTC
>-|-|TRBJ2-4|TRBV3-1/TRBV3-2|15
CASSQGWQAKNIQYF
TGTGCCAGCAGCCAAGGGTGGCAGGCCAAAAACATTCAGTACTTC